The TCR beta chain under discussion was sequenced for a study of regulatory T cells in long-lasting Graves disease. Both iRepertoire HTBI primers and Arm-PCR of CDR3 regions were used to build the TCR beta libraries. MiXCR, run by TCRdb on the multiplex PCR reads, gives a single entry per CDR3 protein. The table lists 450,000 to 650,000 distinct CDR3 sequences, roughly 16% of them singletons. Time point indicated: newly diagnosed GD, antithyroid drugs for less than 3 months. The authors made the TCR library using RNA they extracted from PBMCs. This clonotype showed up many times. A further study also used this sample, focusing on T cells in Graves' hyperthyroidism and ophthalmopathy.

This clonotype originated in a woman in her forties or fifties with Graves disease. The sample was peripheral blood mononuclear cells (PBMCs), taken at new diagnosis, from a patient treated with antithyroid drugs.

The CDR3 sequence: CASSPRTVNTGELFF. The CDR3 DNA follows: TGTGCCAGCAGCCCCCGGACAGTCAACACCGGGGAGCTGTTTTTT. J is TRBJ2-2 and V is TRBV2; a weak D match, TRBD1 (6 bases). The germline V and J ends were trimmed by 6 bases and 2 bases, with 13 bases remaining between them. This CDR3 is built from 15 residues. The V gene's germline CDR1 is SNHLY and CDR2 FYNNEI.